This T cell receptor (beta chain) appears in the sequencing data of a study of T cell responses to AZD1222 COVID-19 vaccine. Clones were read by immunoSEQ multiplex PCR, and TCRdb kept only the in-frame ones, dropping some. The table shows hundreds of thousands of clones, with roughly 93% occurring only once. Findings and caveats of the study: Repertoire sampling happened only post peak T cell response. There were mostly white British donors and more females than males, and clonal diversity was possibly underestimated.

The CDR3 loop spans 15 amino acids. The ends were cut back, 3 bases at V and 0 bases at J, with 9 bases in the middle. The germline gives CDR1 MDHEN, CDR2 SYDVKM. On this clone: Its cognate antigen is unknown.

Material: peripheral blood, obtained 28 days after the second AZD1222 dose. The origin of this receptor is an adult who received the AZD1222 COVID-19 vaccine. The chain couples TRBV28 to TRBJ1-5; D may be TRBD1 (5 bases). For the CDR3, the DNA is TGTGCCAGCAGTTTGGGGACGGTTAGCAATCAGCCCCAGCATTTT. Protein sequence: CASSLGTVSNQPQHF.